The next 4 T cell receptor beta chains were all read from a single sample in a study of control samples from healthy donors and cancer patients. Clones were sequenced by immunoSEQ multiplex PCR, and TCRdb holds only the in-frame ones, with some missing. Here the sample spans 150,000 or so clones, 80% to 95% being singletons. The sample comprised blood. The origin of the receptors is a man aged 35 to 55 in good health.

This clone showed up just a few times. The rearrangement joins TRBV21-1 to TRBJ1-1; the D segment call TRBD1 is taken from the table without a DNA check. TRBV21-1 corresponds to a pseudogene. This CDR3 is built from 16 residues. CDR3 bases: TGTGCCAGCAGCATAGCGACAGGCGCCATGAACACTGAAGCTTTCTTT. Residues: CASSIATGAMNTEAFF.

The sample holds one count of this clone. The CDR3 sequence: CASSGGLEIYEQYF. CDR3 sequence (DNA): TGTGCCAGCAGCGGGGGACTAGAAATCTACGAGCAGTACTTC. This sequence joins TRBV5-6 and TRBJ2-7; 8 bases are shared with TRBD2. CDR1 and CDR2 (germline): SGHDT, YYEEEE. This CDR3 is 14 amino acids long. Trimming at V came to 4 bases and at J to 3 bases, leaving 6 bases not matched to a gene.

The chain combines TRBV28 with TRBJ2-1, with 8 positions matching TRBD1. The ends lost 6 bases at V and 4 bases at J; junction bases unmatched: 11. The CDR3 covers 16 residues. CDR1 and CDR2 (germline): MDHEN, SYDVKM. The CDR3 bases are TGTGCCAGCAGATCCGGGCCAGGGGGCGGATACAATGAGCAGTTCTTC. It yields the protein CASRSGPGGGYNEQFF.

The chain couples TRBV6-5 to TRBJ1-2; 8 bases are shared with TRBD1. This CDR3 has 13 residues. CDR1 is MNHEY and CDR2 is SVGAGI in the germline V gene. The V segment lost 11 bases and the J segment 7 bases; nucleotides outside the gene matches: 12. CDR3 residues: CAGYRGGFFGYTF. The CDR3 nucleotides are TGTGCCGGTTACAGGGGGGGCTTTTTTGGCTACACCTTC.